Each of the 12 T cell receptor beta chains below was sequenced from the same sample in a study of T cells in Graves' hyperthyroidism and ophthalmopathy. RNA transcripts provided the source from which TCR beta CDR3 regions were amplified. The TCR CDR3 first-round RT-PCR relied on the HTBI primer set. TCRdb re-called the multiplex PCR reads through MiXCR, storing one row per CDR3 protein. Seen here are around 600,000 distinct CDR3 sequences, approximately 14% observed once, and the top ten hold around 7.8%. The sample consisted of blood. Receptor source: a woman aged 25 to 39 with Graves' hyperthyroidism.

This clonotype was seen ten or more times. The chain links TRBV24-1 to TRBJ1-5; D not resolved. This CDR3 spans 15 amino acids. From germline, CDR1 is KGHDR and CDR2 SFDVKD. Between the trimmed V and J ends, which lost 4 bases and 7 bases, there was a span of 16 bases. The CDR3 sequence: CATSDPGWGMQPQHF. CDR3 sequence (DNA): TGTGCCACCAGTGACCCAGGCTGGGGAATGCAGCCCCAGCATTTT.

This clonotype was detected a few times. A much larger clone lies a single base off, so this may be a read error. The CDR3 coding sequence is TGTGCCAGCAGCTCTGGCTACAATGAGCAGCTCTTC. This codes for CASSSGYNEQLF. This chain connects TRBV7-9 to TRBJ2-1; D is unclear. Germline V CDR1 and CDR2: SEHNR, FQNEAQ (reference sequence). CDR3 length: 12 residues.

At least ten counts were recorded for this clonotype. This chain links TRBV2 with TRBJ2-3, with D unclear. V was shortened by 2 bases and J by 4 bases, with 10 bases between the two germline ends. Germline V gene lookup returns CDR1 SNHLY and CDR2 FYNNEI. The CDR3 is 14 residues long. The CDR3 is CASSEWVSADTQYF. In nucleotides, the CDR3 is TGTGCCAGCAGTGAATGGGTCTCCGCAGATACGCAGTATTTT.

This clonotype was observed at least ten times. The chain is built from TRBV29-1 and TRBJ2-1; 11 bases are a match to TRBD1. Germline V CDR1 and CDR2: SQVTM, ANQGSEA. This CDR3 has 18 residues. After removal of 4 bases from V and 0 bases from J, the junction contained 11 bases not matched to a gene. CDR3 protein: CSVAGYSGTGGSYNEQFF. As DNA, the CDR3 is TGCAGCGTTGCCGGTTACAGTGGGACAGGGGGCTCCTACAATGAGCAGTTCTTC.

The sample holds a few counts of this clonotype. The J gene is TRBJ2-4, the V gene TRBV2; a weak D match, TRBD2 (5 bases). V was shortened by 6 bases and J by 11 bases, with 8 bases between the two germline ends. The CDR3 is 10 amino acids. The germline gives CDR1 SNHLY, CDR2 FYNNEI. The CDR3, as DNA: TGTGCCAGCAGGGAGGAGGTTCAGTACTTC. Its protein is CASREEVQYF. Looking up the rest from reference TRBV2 and TRBJ2-4 gives the full variable domain: EPEVTQTPSHQVTQMGQEVILRCVPISNHLYFYWYRQILGQKVEFLVSFYNNEISEKSEIFDDQFSVERPDGSNFTLKIRSTKLEDSAMYFCASREEVQYFGAGTRLSVL.

This clonotype was recorded a few times. V is TRBV7-2 and J is TRBJ1-6, with TRBD1 identical over 7 bases. The V and J ends lost 3 bases and 8 bases, in that order; junction bases with no gene match: 4. The CDR3 length is 14 residues. Germline assignment: CDR1 SGHTA and CDR2 FQGNSA. The CDR3 sequence: CASSFRTGDSPLHF. For the CDR3, the DNA is TGTGCCAGCAGCTTTAGGACAGGTGATTCACCCCTCCACTTT.

This clonotype came up many times. The V and J genes are TRBV5-4 and TRBJ2-7; 11 bases fit TRBD1. J lost 7 bases, V lost 0 bases, and 6 bases had no gene match. The germline V gene has CDR1 SGHNT and CDR2 YYREEE (reference sequence). The CDR3 contains 15 residues. DNA for the CDR3: TGTGCCAGCAGCTTGGCCGGGACAGGGGGTCGGGAGCAGTACTTC. Translation gives CASSLAGTGGREQYF.

This clonotype has just a few counts. The chain uses TRBV5-6 and TRBJ1-2, with TRBD1 matching over 8 bases. This CDR3 is 15 amino acids long. Germline loops: CDR1 SGHDT, CDR2 YYEEEE. J lost 4 bases, V lost 5 bases, and 10 bases had no gene match. The CDR3: CASRYGQGSFYGYTF. The CDR3 DNA reads TGTGCCAGCAGATACGGACAGGGTAGCTTCTATGGCTACACCTTC.

This clonotype was seen ten or more times. The chain has TRBV3-1 and TRBJ2-3; D is undetermined. The CDR3 extends over 14 amino acids. Trimming took 3 bases from V and 4 from J, leaving 11 bases between them. Germline CDR1 LGHDT, CDR2 YNNKEL (reference sequence). Written as DNA, the CDR3 is TGTGCCAGCAGCCAGCTGATAGGTTCAGATACGCAGTATTTT. Encoded protein: CASSQLIGSDTQYF.

The chain employs TRBV9 and TRBJ2-2; TRBD2 matches 8 bases. V lost 4 bases and J lost 6; bases outside the gene matches: 5. This CDR3 contains 14 residues. The V gene's germline CDR1 is SGDLS and CDR2 YYNGEE. The CDR3 protein is CASSIRTSSGELFF. CDR3 DNA: TGTGCCAGCAGCATCCGGACTAGCTCCGGGGAGCTGTTTTTT.

This clonotype was seen repeatedly, ten times or more. CDR3 region: CASINPGNTEAFF. The CDR3 DNA reads TGTGCCAGCATTAATCCCGGGAACACTGAAGCTTTCTTT. The gene calls are TRBV3-1 and TRBJ1-1; D is undetermined. The germline gives CDR1 LGHDT, CDR2 YNNKEL (reference sequence). The length of the CDR3 is 13 residues. V dropped 7 bases and J dropped 1 base, with 10 bases sitting between them.

This clonotype was seen many times. This rearrangement joins TRBV28 to TRBJ2-1; no clear D gene. V was trimmed by 2 bases and J by 4 bases, leaving 9 bases between them. Looked up from germline, CDR1 is MDHEN and CDR2 is SYDVKM. The CDR3 is 14 residues long. The CDR3 DNA follows: TGTGCCAGCAGTTTACTCGGGCTTTACAATGAGCAGTTCTTC. This codes for CASSLLGLYNEQFF.